This T cell receptor (beta chain) derives from a study of metastatic and nonmetastatic thyroid tumors. Study-level points and caveats: When malignant thyroid tumors were compared with benign nodules, TCR beta diversity was reportedly significantly higher in the malignant tumors. This held in both blood and tumor samples.

No treatment had been given to any patient before thyroid surgery. Comments on this clone: Its antigen remains unidentified.

Per the authors' pipeline: The study's classifier, a distant-metastasis tool for papillary thyroid cancer, was built using CDR3 differences across clinicopathological groups. With MiXCR, TCRdb called clones anew from the PCR reads. These V and J calls originate from TCRdb's pipeline instead of the authors' own analysis. The table has around 7,000 clones, just under 30% seen once. Trimming took 5 bases from V and 8 from J, leaving 14 bases between them. Germline-derived CDR1 and CDR2 are MNHEY and SMNVEV (reference sequence). The CDR3 loop spans 13 amino acids. The rearrangement links TRBV27 to TRBJ2-3; D may be TRBD1 (6 bases). Source material: tumor tissue. The TCR originated in a female donor with papillary thyroid cancer or a benign thyroid nodule (not recorded which). Some clones in this sample may be carry-over from other donors' samples. Here the CDR3 DNA reads TGTGCCAGCAGTGTTAACAGGGCAGTTACGCAGTATTTT. This translates into CASSVNRAVTQYF.